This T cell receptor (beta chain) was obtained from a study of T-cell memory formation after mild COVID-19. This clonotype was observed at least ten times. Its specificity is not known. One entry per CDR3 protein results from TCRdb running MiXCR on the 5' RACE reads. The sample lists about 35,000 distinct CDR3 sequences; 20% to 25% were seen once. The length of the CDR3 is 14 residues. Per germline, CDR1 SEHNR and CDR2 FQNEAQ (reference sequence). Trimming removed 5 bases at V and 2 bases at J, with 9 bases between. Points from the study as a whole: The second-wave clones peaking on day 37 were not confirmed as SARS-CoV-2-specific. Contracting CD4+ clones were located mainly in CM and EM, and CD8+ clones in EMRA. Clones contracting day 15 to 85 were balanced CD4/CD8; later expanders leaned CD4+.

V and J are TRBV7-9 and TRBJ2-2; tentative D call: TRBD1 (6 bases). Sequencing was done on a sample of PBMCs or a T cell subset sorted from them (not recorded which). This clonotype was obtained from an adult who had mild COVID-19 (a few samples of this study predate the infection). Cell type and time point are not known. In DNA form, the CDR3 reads TGTGCCAGCAGCGTGGGGGCCAACACCGGGGAGCTGTTTTTT. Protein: CASSVGANTGELFF.